A selection of T cell receptor beta chains follows, all from one sample in a study of T cells after posttransplantation cyclophosphamide. Clones were read by immunoSEQ multiplex PCR, and TCRdb kept only the in-frame ones, dropping some. The data hold some 27,000 clones, with 86% observed a single time. Material: PBMCs. These receptors came from a man in his forties or fifties. Each CDR3 is given with its conserved first and last residue. D genes are given only for firm matches. Size tells how often a clone was seen (once, few, many) or the class of an expanded clone, and some rows leave it out.

once,-,TRBJ2-7,TRBV29-1,CSVRTVLLGEQYF,TGCAGCGTCCGGACAGTTCTTCTAGGCGAGCAGTACTTC
once,TRBD2,TRBJ2-1,TRBV4-1,CASSLSGRQSFEQFF,TGCGCCAGCAGCCTTAGCGGGAGACAGAGCTTCGAGCAGTTCTTC
-,-,TRBJ2-7,TRBV6-1,CASSVFREQYF,TGTGCCAGCAGTGTTTTCCGGGAGCAGTACTTC
-,-,TRBJ1-5,TRBV5-8,CASSLRQGNQPQHF,TGTGCCAGCAGCTTAAGACAGGGCAATCAGCCCCAGCATTTT
-,TRBD2,TRBJ2-3,TRBV5-1,CASSTGLAFTDTQYF,TGCGCCAGCAGCACCGGACTAGCGTTCACAGATACGCAGTATTTT
-,-,TRBJ2-5,TRBV2,CASSGRAIQETQYF,TGTGCCAGCAGTGGCCGCGCAATCCAAGAGACCCAGTACTTC
-,-,TRBJ1-3,TRBV4-1,CASSQAPGSPPNSGNTIYF,TGCGCCAGCAGCCAAGCCCCGGGATCTCCTCCCAACTCTGGAAACACCATATATTTT
few,-,TRBJ2-2,TRBV6-1,CASSEAVRGGELFF,TGTGCCAGCAGTGAAGCGGTCCGGGGCGGGGAGCTGTTTTTT
-,-,TRBJ2-1,TRBV11-2,CASSPRVVSYNEQFF,TGTGCCAGCAGCCCCCGAGTCGTTTCCTACAATGAGCAGTTCTTC
-,-,TRBJ2-2,TRBV5-4,CASSLGGANTGELFF,TGTGCCAGCAGCTTAGGCGGCGCGAACACCGGGGAGCTGTTTTTT
-,TRBD2,TRBJ2-1,TRBV27,CASSSIGGGYSYNEQFF,TGTGCCAGCAGTTCAATTGGGGGGGGTTACTCCTACAATGAGCAGTTCTTC
-,-,TRBJ2-7,TRBV5-5,CASSFYPGNYEQYF,TGTGCCAGCAGCTTTTACCCGGGAAACTACGAGCAGTACTTC
few,TRBD2,TRBJ2-5,TRBV10-1,CASSVKGASGGAPKTQYF,TGCGCCAGCAGTGTCAAGGGGGCTAGCGGGGGTGCGCCCAAGACCCAGTACTTC
-,TRBD1,TRBJ1-1,TRBV9,CASSARTGLTEAFF,TGTGCCAGCAGCGCCCGGACAGGATTAACTGAAGCTTTCTTT